This T cell receptor (beta chain) stems from a study of chronic HIV infection and antiretroviral therapy. Many counts were recorded for this clonotype. TCRdb processed the 5' RACE reads anew with MiXCR; each CDR3 protein has one entry. Of roughly 39,000 distinct CDR3 sequences in the sample, 7% to 10% are singletons; the top ten hold around 2.9%. V lost 8 bases to trimming and J lost 3 bases; unmatched junction nucleotides: 8. The CDR3 loop spans 15 amino acids. The germline V gene has CDR1 MGHDK and CDR2 SYGVNS. Sequenced sample: peripheral blood. The source of this sequence is an adult who had HIV and had not received antiretroviral therapy, or was an uninfected healthy control (not recorded which). This chain joins TRBV25-1 and TRBJ1-5, with 9 bases identical to TRBD1. The CDR3 protein is CASGGTGNNNQPQHF. CDR3 nucleotides: TGTGCCAGCGGGGGGACAGGGAATAACAATCAGCCCCAGCATTTT.